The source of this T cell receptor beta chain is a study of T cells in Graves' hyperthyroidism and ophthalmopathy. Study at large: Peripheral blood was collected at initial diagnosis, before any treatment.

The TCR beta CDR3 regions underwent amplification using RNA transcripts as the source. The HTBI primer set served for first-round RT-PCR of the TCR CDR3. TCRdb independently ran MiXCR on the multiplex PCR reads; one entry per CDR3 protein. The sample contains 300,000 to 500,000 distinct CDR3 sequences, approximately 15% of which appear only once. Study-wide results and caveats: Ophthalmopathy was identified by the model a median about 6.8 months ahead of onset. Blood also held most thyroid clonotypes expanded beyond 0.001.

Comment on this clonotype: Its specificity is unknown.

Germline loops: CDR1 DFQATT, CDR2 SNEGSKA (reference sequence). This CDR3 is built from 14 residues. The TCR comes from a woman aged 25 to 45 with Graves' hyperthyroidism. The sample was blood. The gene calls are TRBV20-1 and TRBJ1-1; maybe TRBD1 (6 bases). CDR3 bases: TGCATGAGACGGGCAGGGGCGCTGGGGACTGAAGCTTTCTTT. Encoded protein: CMRRAGALGTEAFF.